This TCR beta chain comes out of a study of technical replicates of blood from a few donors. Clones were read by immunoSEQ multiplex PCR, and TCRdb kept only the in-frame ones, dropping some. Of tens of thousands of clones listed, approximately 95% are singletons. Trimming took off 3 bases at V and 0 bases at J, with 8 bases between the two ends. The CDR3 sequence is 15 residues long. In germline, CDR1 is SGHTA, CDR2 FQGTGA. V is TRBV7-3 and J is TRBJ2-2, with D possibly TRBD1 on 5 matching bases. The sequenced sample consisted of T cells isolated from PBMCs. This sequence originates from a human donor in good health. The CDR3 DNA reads TGTGCCAGCAGCTTTAGGGGATCGAACACCGGGGAGCTGTTTTTT. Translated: CASSFRGSNTGELFF. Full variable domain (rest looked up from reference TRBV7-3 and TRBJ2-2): GAGVSQTPSNKVTEKGKYVELRCDPISGHTALYWYRQSLGQGPEFLIYFQGTGAADDSGLPNDRFFAVRPEGSVSTLKIQRTERGDSAVYLCASSFRGSNTGELFFGEGSRLTVL.